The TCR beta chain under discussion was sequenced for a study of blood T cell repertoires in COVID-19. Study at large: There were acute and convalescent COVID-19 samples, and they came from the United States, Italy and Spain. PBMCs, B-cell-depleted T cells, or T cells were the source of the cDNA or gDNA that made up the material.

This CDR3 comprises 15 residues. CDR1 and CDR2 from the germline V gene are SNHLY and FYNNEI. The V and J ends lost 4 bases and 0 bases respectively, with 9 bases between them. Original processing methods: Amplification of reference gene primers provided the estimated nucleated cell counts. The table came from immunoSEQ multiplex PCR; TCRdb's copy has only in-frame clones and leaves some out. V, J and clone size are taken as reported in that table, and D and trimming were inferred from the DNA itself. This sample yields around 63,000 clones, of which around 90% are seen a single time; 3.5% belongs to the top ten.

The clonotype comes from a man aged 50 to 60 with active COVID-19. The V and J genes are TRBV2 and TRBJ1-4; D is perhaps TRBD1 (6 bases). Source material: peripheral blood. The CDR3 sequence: CASSGRTATNEKLFF. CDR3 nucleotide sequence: TGTGCCAGCAGTGGACGGACAGCAACTAATGAAAAACTGTTTTTT.